The rows below give T cell receptor beta chains drawn from one sample of a study of immune cell composition in non-small cell lung cancer. TCRdb keeps only in-frame clones here, not all; method: immunoSEQ multiplex PCR. The sample has roughly 7,100 clones; roughly 78% are singletons. Sequencing was performed on lung tumor tissue. The receptors here all came from a human donor with non-small cell lung cancer. CDR3s include the opening cysteine and the closing phenylalanine or tryptophan. Each record gives: clone size, V gene, J gene, D gene, CDR3 protein, CDR3 DNA. The D gene is left open where the match is weak. The listing skips clone size in some rows; elsewhere it reads once, few, many or a size class.

few	TRBV12-5	TRBJ1-2	NA	CASGAGTMGVYYGYTF	TGTGCTAGTGGCGCCGGGACTATGGGGGTTTACTATGGCTACACCTTC
few	TRBV7-6	TRBJ1-3	TRBD1	CASSFQGAGGNTIYF	TGTGCCAGCAGCTTCCAGGGGGCCGGTGGAAACACCATATATTTT
NA	TRBV18	TRBJ2-1	TRBD2	CASSPTSGGFNEQFF	TGTGCCAGCTCACCAACTAGCGGGGGTTTCAATGAGCAGTTCTTC
NA	TRBV7-3	TRBJ2-1	TRBD1	CASSQDQDRVKFF	TGTGCCAGCAGCCAAGACCAAGACAGGGTCAAATTCTTC
NA	TRBV9	TRBJ1-1	TRBD1	CASSVGGGRNTEAFF	TGTGCCAGCAGCGTAGGAGGGGGCAGGAACACTGAAGCTTTCTTT
NA	TRBV4-3	TRBJ1-2	TRBD1	CASSQSGTGANYGYTF	TGCGCCAGCAGCCAATCCGGGACAGGCGCTAACTATGGCTACACCTTC
NA	TRBV9	TRBJ2-7	TRBD1	CASSVGTGFYEQYF	TGTGCCAGCAGCGTAGGGACAGGGTTCTACGAGCAGTACTTC
NA	TRBV5-1	TRBJ2-2	TRBD1	CASTDSGTGGVTGELFF	TGCGCCAGCACCGACTCCGGGACAGGGGGAGTTACCGGGGAGCTGTTTTTT
NA	TRBV7-8	TRBJ2-1	TRBD2	CASSKVGLAGFYNEQFF	TGTGCCAGCAGCAAAGTGGGACTAGCGGGGTTCTACAATGAGCAGTTCTTC
NA	TRBV9	TRBJ2-5	NA	CASSTRDSGQETQYF	TGTGCCAGCAGCACCAGAGACAGCGGTCAAGAGACCCAGTACTTC
NA	TRBV28	TRBJ2-3	NA	CVVLSTDTQYF	TGTGTGGTGTTAAGCACAGATACGCAGTATTTT
NA	TRBV11-3	TRBJ1-1	NA	CASSLGVNTEAFF	TGTGCCAGCAGCTTAGGGGTGAACACTGAAGCTTTCTTT
NA	TRBV5-4	TRBJ2-3	TRBD1	CASSRDRPSTDTQYF	TGTGCCAGCAGCCGGGACAGACCTAGCACAGATACGCAGTATTTT
few	TRBV10-1	TRBJ1-1	NA	CASSRQDFTEAFF	TGCGCCAGCAGTCGACAGGATTTCACTGAAGCTTTCTTT
NA	TRBV29-1	TRBJ1-3	NA	CSVAYSGNTIYF	TGCAGCGTTGCCTACTCTGGAAACACCATATATTTT
NA	TRBV6-1	TRBJ2-7	NA	CASISGTVYEQYF	TGTGCCAGCATTTCCGGGACGGTCTACGAGCAGTACTTC
NA	TRBV7-2	TRBJ2-5	NA	CASSREETQYF	TGTGCCAGCTCAAGGGAGGAGACCCAGTACTTC
NA	TRBV19	TRBJ1-2	NA	CASSIGSLSRGLYGYTF	TGTGCCAGTAGTATAGGATCCCTTAGTCGTGGCCTCTATGGCTACACCTTC
NA	TRBV30	TRBJ2-2	NA	CAWNRGLIDTGELFF	TGTGCCTGGAACCGGGGGCTGATTGACACCGGGGAGCTGTTTTTT
NA	TRBV4-1	TRBJ2-7	TRBD2	CASSQSTSGDDEQYF	TGCGCCAGCAGCCAATCTACTAGCGGGGACGACGAGCAGTACTTC
once	TRBV6-6	TRBJ2-5	TRBD1	CASSSRDRGQETQYF	TGTGCCAGCAGTTCCCGGGACAGAGGCCAAGAGACCCAGTACTTC
few	TRBV7-2	TRBJ2-1	NA	CASSFNSLNEQFF	TGTGCCAGCAGCTTTAACAGCTTAAATGAGCAGTTCTTC
NA	TRBV6-5	TRBJ1-6	NA	CASTLQGGNSPLHF	TGTGCCAGCACTTTACAGGGAGGGAATTCACCCCTCCACTTT